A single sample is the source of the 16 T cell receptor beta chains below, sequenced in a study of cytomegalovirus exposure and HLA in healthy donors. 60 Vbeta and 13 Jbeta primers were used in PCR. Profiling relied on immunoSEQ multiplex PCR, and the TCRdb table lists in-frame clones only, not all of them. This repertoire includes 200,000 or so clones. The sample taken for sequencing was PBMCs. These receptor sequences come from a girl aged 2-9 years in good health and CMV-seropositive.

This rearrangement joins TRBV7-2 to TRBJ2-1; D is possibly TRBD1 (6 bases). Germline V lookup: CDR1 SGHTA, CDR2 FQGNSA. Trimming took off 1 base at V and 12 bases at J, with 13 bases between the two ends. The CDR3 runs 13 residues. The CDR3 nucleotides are TGTGCCAGCAGCTTAGTGGCCGAACAGGGGCAGTTCTTC. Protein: CASSLVAEQGQFF.

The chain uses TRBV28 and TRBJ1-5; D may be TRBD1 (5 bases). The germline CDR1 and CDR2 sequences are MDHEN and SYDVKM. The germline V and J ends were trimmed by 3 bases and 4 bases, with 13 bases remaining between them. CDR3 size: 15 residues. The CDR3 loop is CASSFPAGSNQPQHF. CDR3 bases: TGTGCCAGCAGTTTTCCCGCAGGGTCTAATCAGCCCCAGCATTTT.

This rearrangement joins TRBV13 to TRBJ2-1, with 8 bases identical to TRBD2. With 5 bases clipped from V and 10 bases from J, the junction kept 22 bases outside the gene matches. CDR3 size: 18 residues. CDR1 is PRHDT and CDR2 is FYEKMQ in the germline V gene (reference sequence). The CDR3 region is CASSQASMFSGKGWEQFF. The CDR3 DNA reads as TGTGCCAGCAGCCAAGCCTCGATGTTTAGCGGGAAGGGATGGGAGCAGTTCTTC.

CDR3 sequence (DNA): TGCGCCAGCAGTCGACAGGGGGAGTCCTATAATTCACCCCTCCACTTT. Protein product: CASSRQGESYNSPLHF. The chain employs TRBV5-1 and TRBJ1-6, with 9 bases identical to TRBD1. Germline lookup yields CDR1 SGHRS and CDR2 YFSETQ. V gave up 5 bases and J gave up 1 base; unmatched junction bases: 4. This CDR3 comprises 16 residues.

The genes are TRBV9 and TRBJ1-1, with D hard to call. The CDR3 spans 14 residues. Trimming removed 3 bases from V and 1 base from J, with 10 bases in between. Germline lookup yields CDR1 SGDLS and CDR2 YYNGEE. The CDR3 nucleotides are TGTGCCAGCAGCGCCCTTCCCCGGAACACTGAAGCTTTCTTT. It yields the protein CASSALPRNTEAFF.

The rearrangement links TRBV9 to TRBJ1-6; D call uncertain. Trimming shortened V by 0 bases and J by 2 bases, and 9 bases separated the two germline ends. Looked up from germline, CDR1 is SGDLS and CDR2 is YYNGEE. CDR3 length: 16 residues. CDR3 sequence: CASSVDVGPYNSPLHF. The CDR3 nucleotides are TGTGCCAGCAGCGTAGATGTCGGTCCCTATAATTCACCCCTCCACTTT.

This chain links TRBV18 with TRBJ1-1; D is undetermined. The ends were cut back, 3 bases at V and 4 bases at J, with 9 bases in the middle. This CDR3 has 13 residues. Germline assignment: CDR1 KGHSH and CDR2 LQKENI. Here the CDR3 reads CASSPPGTTEAFF. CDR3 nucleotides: TGTGCCAGCTCACCTCCGGGAACCACTGAAGCTTTCTTT.

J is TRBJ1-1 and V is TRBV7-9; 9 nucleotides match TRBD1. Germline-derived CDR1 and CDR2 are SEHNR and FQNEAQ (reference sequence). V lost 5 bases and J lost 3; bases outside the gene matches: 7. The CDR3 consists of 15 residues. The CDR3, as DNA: TGTGCCAGCAGCCTAAACAGGGGGCTGGACACTGAAGCTTTCTTT. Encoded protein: CASSLNRGLDTEAFF. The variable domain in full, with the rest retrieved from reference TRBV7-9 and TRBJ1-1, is DTGVSQNPRHKITKRGQNVTFRCDPISEHNRLYWYRQTLGQGPEFLTYFQNEAQLEKSRLLSDRFSAERPKGSFSTLEIQRTEQGDSAMYLCASSLNRGLDTEAFFGQGTRLTVV.

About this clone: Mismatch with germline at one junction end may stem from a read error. CDR3 coding DNA: TGTGCCAGCAGCGTAGAATCAGGGGCGGGTGAGCAGCACTTC. Amino acids: CASSVESGAGEQHF. The V call is TRBV9, the J call TRBJ2-7, with D perhaps TRBD1 (6 bases). CDR1 and CDR2 (germline): SGDLS, YYNGEE. This CDR3 is 14 amino acids long.

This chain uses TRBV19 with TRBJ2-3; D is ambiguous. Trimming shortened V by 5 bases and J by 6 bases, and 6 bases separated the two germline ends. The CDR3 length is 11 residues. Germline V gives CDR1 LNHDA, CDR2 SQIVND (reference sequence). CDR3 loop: CASSVFDTQYF. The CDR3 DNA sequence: TGTGCCAGTAGTGTCTTTGATACGCAGTATTTT. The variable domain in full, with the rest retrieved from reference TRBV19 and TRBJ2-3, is DGGITQSPKYLFRKEGQNVTLSCEQNLNHDAMYWYRQDPGQGLRLIYYSQIVNDFQKGDIAEGYSVSREKKESFPLTVTSAQKNPTAFYLCASSVFDTQYFGPGTRLTVL.

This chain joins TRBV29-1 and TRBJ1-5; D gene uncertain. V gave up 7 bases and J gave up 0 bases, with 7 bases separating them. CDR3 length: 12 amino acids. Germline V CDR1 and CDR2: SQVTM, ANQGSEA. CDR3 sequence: CSARYSNQPQHF. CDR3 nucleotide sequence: TGCAGCGCTAGATATAGCAATCAGCCCCAGCATTTT.

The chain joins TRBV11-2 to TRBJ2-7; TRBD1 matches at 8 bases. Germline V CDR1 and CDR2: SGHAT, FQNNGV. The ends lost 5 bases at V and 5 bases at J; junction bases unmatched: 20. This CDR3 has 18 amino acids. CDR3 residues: CASSPRPFDRGVFHEQYF. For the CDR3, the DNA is TGTGCCAGCAGCCCCCGCCCCTTCGACAGGGGTGTATTCCACGAGCAGTACTTC.

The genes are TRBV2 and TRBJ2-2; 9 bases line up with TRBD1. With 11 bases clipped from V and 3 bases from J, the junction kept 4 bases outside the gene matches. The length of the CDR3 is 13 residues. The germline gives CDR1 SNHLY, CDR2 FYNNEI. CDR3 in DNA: TGTGCCGGACAGGGGTTTTACACCGGGGAGCTGTTTTTT. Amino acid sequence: CAGQGFYTGELFF.

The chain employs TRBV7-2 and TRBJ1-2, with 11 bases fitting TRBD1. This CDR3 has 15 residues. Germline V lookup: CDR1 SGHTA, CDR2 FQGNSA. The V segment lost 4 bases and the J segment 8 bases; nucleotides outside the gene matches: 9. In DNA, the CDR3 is TGTGCCAGCAGCTCTCCGGACAGGGGGCAAGGAGGCTACACCTTC. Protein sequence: CASSSPDRGQGGYTF.

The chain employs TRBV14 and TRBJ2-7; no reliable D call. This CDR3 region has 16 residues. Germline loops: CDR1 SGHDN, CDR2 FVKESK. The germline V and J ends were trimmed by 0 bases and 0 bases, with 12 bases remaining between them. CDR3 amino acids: CASSQEFLGLSYEQYF. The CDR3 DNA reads TGTGCCAGCAGCCAAGAGTTTCTGGGCCTCTCCTACGAGCAGTACTTC.

CDR3 amino acids: CASSSRGGEKLFF. DNA of the CDR3: TGTGCCAGCAGCTCCCGGGGAGGGGAAAAACTGTTTTTT. This chain joins TRBV7-9 and TRBJ1-4; no clear D. CDR3 length equals 13 residues. CDR1 and CDR2 from the germline V gene are SEHNR and FQNEAQ (reference sequence). Trimming removed 4 bases from V and 8 bases from J, with 11 bases in between.